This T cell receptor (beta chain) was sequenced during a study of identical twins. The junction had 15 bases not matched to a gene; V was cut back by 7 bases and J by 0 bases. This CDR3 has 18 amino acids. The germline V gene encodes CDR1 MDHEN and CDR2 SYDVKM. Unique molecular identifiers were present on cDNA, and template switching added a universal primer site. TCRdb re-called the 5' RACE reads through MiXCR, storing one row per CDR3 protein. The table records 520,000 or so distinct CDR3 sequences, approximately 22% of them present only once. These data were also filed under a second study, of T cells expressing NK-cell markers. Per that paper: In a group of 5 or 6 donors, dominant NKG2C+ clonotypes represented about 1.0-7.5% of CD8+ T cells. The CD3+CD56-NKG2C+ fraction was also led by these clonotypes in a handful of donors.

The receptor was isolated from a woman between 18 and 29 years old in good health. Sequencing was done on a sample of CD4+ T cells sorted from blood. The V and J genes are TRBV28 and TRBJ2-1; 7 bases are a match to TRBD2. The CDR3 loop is CASTKGRGSKPSYNEQFF. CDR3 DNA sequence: TGTGCCAGCACCAAGGGGAGGGGCTCTAAGCCCTCCTACAATGAGCAGTTCTTC. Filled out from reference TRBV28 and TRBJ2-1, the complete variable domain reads DVKVTQSSRYLVKRTGEKVFLECVQDMDHENMFWYRQDPGLGLRLIYFSYDVKMKEKGDIPEGYSVSREKKERFSLILESASTNQTSMYLCASTKGRGSKPSYNEQFFGPGTRLTVL.